One and the same sample provided the 10 T cell receptor beta chains below, sequenced in a study of neurological immune-mediated disorders. TCRdb re-derived calls from the 5' RACE reads in MiXCR, one entry per CDR3 protein. The data contain 36,000 or so distinct CDR3 sequences, about a tenth of them singletons. The sample taken for sequencing was PBMCs. The receptors come from a woman in her 30s with HTLV-1-associated myelopathy (HAM/TSP).

This clonotype was counted at least ten times. The chain joins TRBV7-2 to TRBJ2-7, with 9 bases aligning to TRBD1. Per the germline V gene, CDR1 is SGHTA and CDR2 is FQGNSA. The CDR3 has 19 amino acids. The junction had 22 bases not matched to a gene; V was cut back by 5 bases and J by 5 bases. In DNA form, the CDR3 reads TGTGCCAGCAGCCTAACACCGGGACAGGGCTTTGGTCTTGCGGACGAGCAGTACTTC. It translates to CASSLTPGQGFGLADEQYF. Looking up the rest from reference TRBV7-2 and TRBJ2-7 gives the full variable domain: GAGVSQSPSNKVTEKGKDVELRCDPISGHTALYWYRQSLGQGLEFLIYFQGNSAPDKSGLPSDRFSAERTGGSVSTLTIQRTQQEDSAVYLCASSLTPGQGFGLADEQYFGPGTRLTVT.

Many counts were recorded for this clonotype. CDR3 amino acids: CATSLAGRGTDTQYF. For the CDR3, the DNA is TGTGCCACCAGCCTCGCCGGGCGGGGAACAGATACGCAGTATTTT. V is TRBV15 and J is TRBJ2-3, with a tentative D call TRBD2 (6 bases). CDR3 length: 15 residues. Germline CDR1 is LNHNV and CDR2 is YYDKDF (reference sequence). With 5 bases removed from V and 3 bases from J, the gap between germline ends came to 15 bases. Full variable domain (outside the CDR3, taken from reference TRBV15 and TRBJ2-3): DAMVIQNPRYQVTQFGKPVTLSCSQTLNHNVMYWYQQKSSQAPKLLFHYYDKDFNNEADTPDNFQSRRPNTSFCFLDIRSPGLGDTAMYLCATSLAGRGTDTQYFGPGTRLTVL.

This clonotype came up many times. This chain uses TRBV6-4 with TRBJ1-5; 10 nucleotides line up with TRBD1. Trimming took 6 bases from V and 6 from J; bases not matched to a gene: 2. In germline, CDR1 is MRHNA, CDR2 SNTAGT. This CDR3 is built from 13 residues. The CDR3 DNA follows: TGTGCCAGCAGCGGGACAGGGGCTCAGCCCCAGCATTTT. Its translation is CASSGTGAQPQHF.

This clonotype was counted ten times or more. The chain combines TRBV10-3 with TRBJ1-1; D gene ambiguous. With 3 bases removed from V and 4 bases from J, the gap between germline ends came to 9 bases. The CDR3 is 13 residues long. Germline V gene data show CDR1 as ENHRY and CDR2 as SYGVKD. The CDR3 sequence is CAISEERSTEAFF. CDR3 DNA sequence: TGTGCCATCAGTGAAGAGAGATCCACTGAAGCTTTCTTT.

For this clonotype: Sequence at one end of the junction differs from germline and may be a read error. The gene calls are TRBV5-1 and TRBJ2-5, with D perhaps TRBD1 or TRBD2 (5 bases each). The CDR3 length is 15 residues. Looked up from germline, CDR1 is SGHRS and CDR2 is YFSETQ. The CDR3 here is CARSFGQGVDQTQYF. The CDR3 region has the DNA TGTGCCAGAAGCTTCGGCCAGGGAGTGGATCAGACCCAGTACTTC. Drawing the rest from reference TRBV5-1 and TRBJ2-5, the complete variable domain is KAGVTQTPRYLIKTRGQQVTLSCSPISGHRSVSWYQQTPGQGLQFLFEYFSETQRNKGNFPGRFSGRQFSNSRSEMNVSTLELGDSALYLCARSFGQGVDQTQYFGPGTRLLVL.

This clonotype has at least ten counts. The V and J genes are TRBV5-1 and TRBJ1-2, with 8 bases matching TRBD1. Germline-derived CDR1 and CDR2 are SGHRS and YFSETQ. V gave up 1 base and J gave up 8 bases; unmatched junction bases: 13. The CDR3 has 16 amino acids. The CDR3 nucleotides read TGCGCCAGCAGCTTGCAATTAGGGCAGGGGGCTGAAGGCTACACCTTC. It translates to CASSLQLGQGAEGYTF.

This clonotype was counted ten times or more. The chain recombines TRBV7-2 with TRBJ2-5, with TRBD1 matching over 9 bases. Germline V gives CDR1 SGHTA, CDR2 FQGNSA. With 5 bases clipped from V and 7 bases from J, the junction kept 8 bases outside the gene matches. This CDR3 spans 14 amino acids. In DNA form, the CDR3 reads TGTGCCAGCAGCCTAGGACAGGGGTCGGGGACCCAGTACTTC. Encoded protein: CASSLGQGSGTQYF.

This clonotype came up a few times. The genes are TRBV20-1 and TRBJ1-2; TRBD1 matches at 7 bases. Germline V lookup: CDR1 DFQATT, CDR2 SNEGSKA (reference sequence). The CDR3 extends over 11 amino acids. Trimming cost V 7 bases and J 6 bases; bases outside gene matches: 5. The CDR3 protein is CSVDRADGYTF. The CDR3, as DNA: TGCAGTGTCGACAGGGCTGATGGCTACACCTTC.

This clonotype was seen repeatedly, ten times or more. V is TRBV11-2 and J is TRBJ2-3; 7 nucleotides agree with TRBD1. V lost 5 bases and J lost 0; bases outside the gene matches: 8. This CDR3 has 16 amino acids. Germline V gene data show CDR1 as SGHAT and CDR2 as FQNNGV. CDR3 sequence: CASSAGTAPSTDTQYF. Written as DNA, the CDR3 is TGTGCCAGCAGCGCCGGGACAGCACCTAGCACAGATACGCAGTATTTT.

This clonotype was counted ten times or more. The genes are TRBV7-2 and TRBJ2-4, with D possibly matching TRBD1 (5 bases). The CDR3 runs 16 residues. In germline, CDR1 is SGHTA, CDR2 FQGNSA. The V end was cut by 3 bases, the J end by 0 bases, with 12 bases between. The CDR3 loop reads CASSFTTVLAKNIQYF. In DNA form, the CDR3 reads TGTGCCAGCAGCTTTACGACAGTCTTAGCCAAAAACATTCAGTACTTC.